This TCR beta chain was found in a study of T cells in Graves' hyperthyroidism and ophthalmopathy. Study-wide results and caveats: Blood also contained most expanded thyroid clonotypes above 0.001.

CDR3 length equals 14 residues. V lost 5 bases to trimming and J lost 6 bases; unmatched junction nucleotides: 6. Germline V gene data show CDR1 as SEHNR and CDR2 as FQNEAQ (reference sequence). There were TCR beta CDR3 regions amplified from RNA transcripts. The TCR CDR3 was amplified in a first-round RT-PCR using the HTBI primer set. A single record per CDR3 protein comes from TCRdb applying MiXCR to the multiplex PCR reads. In the table there are a few hundred thousand distinct CDR3 sequences, 46% of which are singletons. Investigators excluded patients with uncontrolled infection, other autoimmune disease, pregnancy or lactation. This clonotype was picked up a small number of times. The antigen is unknown.

Sequencing used peripheral blood or thyroid tissue (not recorded which). This TCR was recovered from a woman aged 18-35 years with Graves' hyperthyroidism. The chain carries TRBV7-9 and TRBJ1-2, with 10 positions matching TRBD1. CDR3 protein: CASSQIGTGDGYTF. The DNA of the CDR3 is TGTGCCAGCAGCCAAATCGGGACAGGGGATGGCTACACCTTC.